What follows is one TCR beta chain and its context. These data belong to a study of spatial heterogeneity in lung cancer. Study in general: Where available, sequencing covered follow-up PBMC samples, taken at a median of approximately 23 months after resection. Compared with alpha-chain sequences, beta-chain sequences were consistently detected in greater numbers.

The library protocol tagged each TCR cDNA with a unique molecular identifier. TCRdb called the 5' RACE reads again in MiXCR, with one record for every CDR3 protein. The table has 42,000 or so distinct CDR3 sequences, roughly a tenth seen once. Time point in this sample: blood at routine non-recurrence follow-up after resection. Sequencing was performed on whole RNA extracted from tumor and nontumor lung tissue, or from frozen PBMC, and the material was left unsorted. The receptor comes from a female donor with early-stage non-small cell lung cancer. The sequencing used PBMCs, collected at follow-up.

The CDR3 DNA sequence: TGCGCCAGCAGCGGGGGTGACTCGGGAGGAAACATTCAGTACTTC. It codes for CASSGGDSGGNIQYF. This sequence joins TRBV5-1 and TRBJ2-4, with 7 bases lining up with TRBD2. The CDR3 consists of 15 residues. The junction had 10 bases not matched to a gene; V was cut back by 4 bases and J by 6 bases. Germline CDR1 SGHRS, CDR2 YFSETQ.